These T cell receptor beta chains were read from a single sample in a study of T cell responses to AZD1222 COVID-19 vaccine. Profiled with immunoSEQ multiplex PCR; TCRdb holds only in-frame clones, not every one. This table has over 100,000 clones, approximately 91% appearing once. The material was peripheral blood, obtained on day 0 of AZD1222 vaccination. These receptors all come from an adult in good health. Each CDR3 is given with its conserved first and last residue. D genes are given only for firm matches. Clone size is stated in some rows and not others, as once, few, many or a class when expanded.

cdr3_nt cdr3_aa j_call d_call v_call clone_size
TGTGCCAGCAGCTCCCTAGCAATCGACGAGCAGTACTTC CASSSLAIDEQYF TRBJ2-7 - TRBV13 once
TGTGCCAGCTCACCTGACAGGGCCACTGAAGCTTTCTTT CASSPDRATEAFF TRBJ1-1 TRBD1 TRBV18 once
TGTGCCAGCAGCCAATCGTTAGGGAACTATGGCTACACCTTC CASSQSLGNYGYTF TRBJ1-2 - TRBV16 -
TGTGCCTACGAGCAGGGGAGCGAAAAACTGTTTTTT CAYEQGSEKLFF TRBJ1-4 - TRBV30 few
TGTGCCTGGAACGGATATGACGAGCAGTACTTC CAWNGYDEQYF TRBJ2-7 - TRBV30 once
TGTGCCAGCAGCACAGGGGGCGGACAGACCCAGTACTTC CASSTGGGQTQYF TRBJ2-5 TRBD1 TRBV2 few
TGTGCCAGCAGTTTCGGAGGGATATACAATGAGCAGTTCTTC CASSFGGIYNEQFF TRBJ2-1 - TRBV6-5 -
TGTGCCAGCAGCTTTTTAGCGGGGCCGGAGGGTGAGCAGTTCTTC CASSFLAGPEGEQFF TRBJ2-1 TRBD2 TRBV7-2 -
TGTGCCAGCAGTTTCCGGACACCCAGCTCCTATAATTCACCCCTCCACTTT CASSFRTPSSYNSPLHF TRBJ1-6 - TRBV6-2/TRBV6-3 -
TGTGCCAGCAGCCAGGCGGAGGGGACTGTGCATTTT CASSQAEGTVHF TRBJ1-5 - TRBV3-1/TRBV3-2 -
TGTGCCAGCACCCTCTCGGGAGTAGTCAATCAGCCCCAGCATTTT CASTLSGVVNQPQHF TRBJ1-5 - TRBV6-5 -
TGCAGTGCTAGTAAGGGTAGGGGCACTGAAGCTTTCTTT CSASKGRGTEAFF TRBJ1-1 - TRBV20-1 -
TGCGCCAGCAGCTCAGGACAGGGCTTAGCGAGCACTGAAGCTTTCTTT CASSSGQGLASTEAFF TRBJ1-1 TRBD1 TRBV5-1 -
TGTGCCAGCAGTTACTTGGGAGGGGGCTATGGCTACACCTTC CASSYLGGGYGYTF TRBJ1-2 - TRBV6-6 -
TGTGCCAGCAGTGACGGAGGGTCGGGCTATGGCTACACCTTC CASSDGGSGYGYTF TRBJ1-2 - TRBV6-1 -
TGTGCCACCCAGACTGGGCCATATGAGCAGTTCTTC CATQTGPYEQFF TRBJ2-1 - TRBV10-3 -